One sample yielded the 15 T cell receptor beta chains listed below, sequenced in a study of T cells in Graves' hyperthyroidism and ophthalmopathy. From RNA transcripts, TCR beta CDR3 regions were amplified. The TCR CDR3 was amplified in a first-round RT-PCR using the HTBI primer set. TCRdb independently ran MiXCR on the multiplex PCR reads; one entry per CDR3 protein. The table lists almost 600,000 distinct CDR3 sequences, 14% of them singletons, with more than 5% in the top ten. The sample consisted of blood. These receptors originate from a woman aged 25 to 39 with Graves' hyperthyroidism that later progressed to Graves' ophthalmopathy.

This clonotype was seen many times. The chain recombines TRBV5-6 with TRBJ1-2, with TRBD1 matching over 9 bases. This CDR3 has 15 amino acids. The V gene end was trimmed by 5 bases and the J gene end by 2 bases; junction bases not matched to a gene: 7. Per germline, CDR1 SGHDT and CDR2 YYEEEE. For the CDR3, the DNA is TGTGCCAGCAGGGAACCCGGGACAGGGAACTATGGCTACACCTTC. Encoded protein: CASREPGTGNYGYTF.

The rearrangement joins TRBV25-1 to TRBJ2-4, with 8 bases that match TRBD2. Germline V gene sequence: CDR1 MGHDK, CDR2 SYGVNS. This CDR3 region has 17 residues. V lost 2 bases and J lost 8; bases outside the gene matches: 14. In DNA form, the CDR3 reads TGTGCCAGCAGTGAAGGGGCTAGCGGGCACCTAGGGGACATTCAGTACTTC. It is translated as CASSEGASGHLGDIQYF.

This clonotype was detected ten times or more. This chain connects TRBV6-6 to TRBJ1-1; D gene uncertain. CDR1 is MNHNY, CDR2 SVGAGI, per germline (reference sequence). Trimming pared 2 bases from V and 11 bases from J, leaving 12 bases between. The CDR3 is 12 amino acids. DNA of the CDR3: TGTGCCAGCAGTTACCCCTCCGGGATGGCTTTCTTT. It specifies CASSYPSGMAFF.

This clonotype has ten or more counts. This chain uses TRBV12-3 or TRBV12-4 with TRBJ1-1; 7 bases match TRBD1. Trimming cost V 5 bases and J 3 bases; bases outside gene matches: 6. The CDR3 has 14 residues. The CDR3 DNA follows: TGTGCCAGCAGTCCTACCGACAGGGACACTGAAGCTTTCTTT. Its translation is CASSPTDRDTEAFF.

In its sample, this clonotype was seen many times. The chain joins TRBV7-2 to TRBJ2-3, with D perhaps matching TRBD1 (5 bases). Germline CDR1 SGHTA, CDR2 FQGNSA. The CDR3 is 16 amino acids. The V end lost 4 bases, the J end lost 1 base, and 15 bases lay between the germline ends. CDR3 in DNA: TGTGCCAGCAGCTCCCGTCAGGGTATGGGCACAGATACGCAGTATTTT. Protein: CASSSRQGMGTDTQYF.

This clonotype was seen at least ten times. The chain combines TRBV30 with TRBJ2-5; 12 nucleotides agree with TRBD2. The V gene's germline CDR1 is GTSNPN and CDR2 SVGIG (reference sequence). The CDR3 totals 14 residues. The ends lost 3 bases at V and 9 bases at J; junction bases unmatched: 8. The CDR3 DNA follows: TGTGCCTGGAGCGGACTAGCGGGGCCTAGGGCCCAGTACTTC. It translates to CAWSGLAGPRAQYF. The full variable domain, completed using reference TRBV30 and TRBJ2-5, is SQTIHQWPATLVQPVGSPLSLECTVEGTSNPNLYWYRQAAGRGLQLLFYSVGIGQISSEVPQNLSASRPQDRQFILSSKKLLLSDSGFYLCAWSGLAGPRAQYFGPGTRLLVL.

The table lists this clonotype with many counts. The chain recombines TRBV6-1 with TRBJ1-1, with 7 bases identical to TRBD1. J lost 1 base, V lost 6 bases, and 5 bases had no gene match. The germline gives CDR1 MNHNS, CDR2 SASEGT. The length of the CDR3 is 14 residues. CDR3 sequence reads: CASSHDRENTEAFF. The CDR3 DNA follows: TGTGCCAGCAGCCACGACAGGGAGAACACTGAAGCTTTCTTT.

The table lists this clonotype with many counts. This chain joins TRBV28 and TRBJ2-5; a possible D gene is TRBD1 (6 bases). Trimming shortened V by 6 bases and J by 10 bases, and 12 bases separated the two germline ends. CDR3 size: 11 residues. Germline CDR1 is MDHEN and CDR2 is SYDVKM. CDR3 DNA: TGTGCCAGCAGCTCCTGGGGGCTCCAGTACTTC. Protein: CASSSWGLQYF.

This clonotype has a count of ten or more. The J gene is TRBJ1-1, the V gene TRBV10-3, with D perhaps TRBD1 (5 bases). The CDR3 spans 17 residues. V was trimmed by 3 bases and J by 1 base, leaving 18 bases between them. Germline CDR1 is ENHRY and CDR2 is SYGVKD. This chain's CDR3 is CAISDSARGMENTEAFF. The CDR3 DNA is TGTGCCATCAGTGATTCGGCGCGGGGGATGGAGAACACTGAAGCTTTCTTT.

Ten or more counts support this clonotype. J is TRBJ2-7 and V is TRBV14, with a tentative D call TRBD2 (5 bases). From germline, CDR1 is SGHDN and CDR2 FVKESK. Between the trimmed V and J ends, which lost 1 base and 9 bases, there was a span of 10 bases. CDR3 size: 12 residues. The CDR3 spells CASSQVEARQYF. CDR3 DNA sequence: TGTGCCAGCAGCCAAGTGGAGGCGCGGCAGTACTTC.

This chain connects TRBV30 to TRBJ1-1; D may be TRBD1 (5 bases). Germline values: CDR1 GTSNPN, CDR2 SVGIG (reference sequence). The CDR3 contains 15 residues. V was clipped by 3 bases and J by 1 base, with 15 bases between them. The DNA for the CDR3 is TGTGCCTGGAGGGTTACCGGGGCTACGAACACTGAAGCTTTCTTT. Protein: CAWRVTGATNTEAFF.

The sample holds many counts of this clonotype. This chain links TRBV12-5 with TRBJ1-2; 7 bases agree with TRBD1. Germline values: CDR1 LGHNT, CDR2 FRNRAP. The trim removed 3 bases at V and 0 bases at J, leaving 10 bases unmatched. The CDR3 runs to 17 residues. CDR3 region: CASGFRTGQSSNYGYTF. CDR3 sequence (DNA): TGTGCTAGTGGTTTTCGGACAGGCCAAAGCTCTAACTATGGCTACACCTTC.

At least ten counts were recorded for this clonotype. The chain has TRBV2 and TRBJ1-2, with 8 bases that match TRBD1. Germline-derived CDR1 and CDR2 are SNHLY and FYNNEI. The CDR3 extends over 14 amino acids. The ends lost 7 bases at V and 5 bases at J; junction bases unmatched: 9. The CDR3 here is CASNDRGIAYGYTF. DNA of the CDR3: TGTGCCAGCAATGACAGGGGCATCGCATATGGCTACACCTTC.

As to this clonotype: A clone one base away is much larger, so this may be a read error. This chain links TRBV27 with TRBJ2-7; TRBD2 matches 11 bases. Germline values: CDR1 MNHEY, CDR2 SMNVEV (reference sequence). CDR3 length: 15 amino acids. With 4 bases clipped from V and 4 bases from J, the junction kept 6 bases outside the gene matches. CDR3 DNA: TGTGCCAGCAGTTCGCTGGGACTAGCGGTATACGAGCAGTACTTC. As protein: CASSSLGLAVYEQYF.

V and J are TRBV2 and TRBJ2-6; D is undetermined. The germline V gene has CDR1 SNHLY and CDR2 FYNNEI. Deletions cut 6 bases from V and 2 bases from J, with 8 bases between. CDR3 length: 14 residues. CDR3 in amino acids: CASRKLAGANVLTF. The CDR3 region has the DNA TGTGCCAGCAGAAAACTGGCTGGGGCCAACGTCCTGACTTTC.